The rows below give T cell receptor beta chains drawn from one sample of a study of blood T cell repertoires in COVID-19. Sequencing used immunoSEQ multiplex PCR; TCRdb keeps in-frame clones, though not all of them. The sample contains 200,000 to 300,000 clones, approximately 87% of which appear only once. Source material: peripheral blood. The receptors originated from a human donor in a cohort sampled during active COVID-19. Each CDR3 is given with its conserved first and last residue. The D gene is left open where the match is weak. Clone size is shown for a subset of rows, as once, few, many or a class of expanded clone.

D gene	V gene	clone size	J gene	CDR3 protein	CDR3 DNA
TRBD1	TRBV4-1	NA	TRBJ2-2	CASSQAPGGAGRTGELFF	TGCGCCAGCAGCCAAGCCCCAGGGGGCGCTGGCCGCACCGGGGAGCTGTTTTTT
NA	TRBV11-2	NA	TRBJ2-3	CASSLDRGTDTQYF	TGTGCCAGCAGCTTAGATCGGGGCACAGATACGCAGTATTTT
NA	TRBV28	NA	TRBJ1-4	CASRLQGRRVTNEKLFF	TGTGCCAGCAGACTTCAGGGGCGTCGAGTGACTAATGAAAAACTGTTTTTT
TRBD1	TRBV6-5	NA	TRBJ1-2	CASSAPGQEGNGYTF	TGTGCCAGCAGCGCTCCCGGACAGGAAGGGAATGGCTACACCTTC
TRBD2	TRBV27	NA	TRBJ2-7	CASSLSPRTSSEQYF	TGTGCCAGCAGTTTATCGCCCCGGACTAGCTCCGAGCAGTACTTC
TRBD2	TRBV11-3	NA	TRBJ2-5	CASSPGTSGGAGETQYF	TGTGCCAGCAGCCCCGGGACTAGCGGGGGGGCTGGAGAGACCCAGTACTTC
NA	TRBV4-2	NA	TRBJ1-2	CASSQDGSSNGYTF	TGTGCCAGCAGCCAAGATGGGAGCAGCAATGGCTACACCTTC
TRBD1	TRBV29-1	NA	TRBJ1-5	CSVAGQGGNQPQHF	TGCAGCGTCGCGGGACAGGGCGGAAATCAGCCCCAGCATTTT
TRBD1	TRBV5-1	NA	TRBJ1-5	CASSHGTDSNQPQHF	TGCGCCAGCAGCCACGGGACAGATAGCAATCAGCCCCAGCATTTT
NA	TRBV3-1/TRBV3-2	NA	TRBJ2-3	CASSQASGLSTDTQYF	TGTGCCAGCAGCCAAGCCAGCGGGCTGAGCACAGATACGCAGTATTTT
NA	TRBV10-3	once	TRBJ2-3	CATQGGTATDTQYF	TGTGCCACACAGGGGGGGACAGCCACAGATACGCAGTATTTT
TRBD1	TRBV11-2	NA	TRBJ2-2	CASSSQQGRNTGELFF	TGTGCCAGCAGCTCTCAACAGGGGCGGAACACCGGGGAGCTGTTTTTT
TRBD1	TRBV29-1	NA	TRBJ1-1	CSVIQGLNTEAFF	TGCAGCGTTATACAGGGGTTGAACACTGAAGCTTTCTTT
NA	TRBV5-1	NA	TRBJ1-2	CASSPSDSTLYGYTF	TGCGCCAGCAGCCCCTCGGACAGTACACTTTATGGCTACACCTTC
TRBD1	TRBV28	NA	TRBJ1-2	CASSRTGTGNYGYTF	TGTGCCAGCAGCCGGACCGGGACAGGGAACTATGGCTACACCTTC
NA	TRBV7-9	NA	TRBJ2-2	CASSILGGELFF	TGTGCCAGCAGCATACTAGGCGGGGAGCTGTTTTTT
TRBD1	TRBV18	NA	TRBJ2-5	CASSYYGQAKETQYF	TGTGCCAGCTCGTACTACGGACAGGCGAAAGAGACCCAGTACTTC
TRBD1	TRBV7-2	NA	TRBJ1-4	CASSFPPGTGEKLFF	TGTGCCAGCAGCTTTCCTCCCGGGACAGGGGAAAAACTGTTTTTT
NA	TRBV7-9	NA	TRBJ2-3	CASSLGGGFTDTQYF	TGTGCCAGCAGCTTAGGAGGCGGATTCACAGATACGCAGTATTTT
NA	TRBV5-1	NA	TRBJ1-1	CASSPRWAGEAEAFF	TGCGCCAGCAGCCCGAGGTGGGCAGGGGAAGCTGAAGCTTTCTTT
NA	TRBV18	NA	TRBJ1-2	CASSPPNPTQQGKNYGYTF	TGTGCCAGCTCACCACCAAATCCAACCCAACAGGGTAAAAACTATGGCTACACCTTC
NA	TRBV6-1	few	TRBJ1-5	CASSEGLNNQPQHF	TGTGCCAGCAGTGAAGGGCTCAACAATCAGCCCCAGCATTTT
TRBD1	TRBV2	NA	TRBJ1-5	CASSAPGGMGNQPQHF	TGTGCCAGCAGTGCCCCAGGGGGCATGGGCAATCAGCCCCAGCATTTT
NA	TRBV6-1	NA	TRBJ1-1	CASHLKGGTEAFF	TGTGCCAGCCACCTTAAGGGAGGCACTGAAGCTTTCTTT
NA	TRBV28	NA	TRBJ1-1	CASSPPGALEAFF	TGTGCCAGCAGCCCCCCAGGGGCCCTTGAAGCTTTCTTT
NA	TRBV6-2/TRBV6-3	NA	TRBJ2-5	CASSFSETQYF	TGTGCCAGCAGTTTTTCGGAGACCCAGTACTTC
TRBD2	TRBV6-5	NA	TRBJ2-7	CASSYSRGEYEQYF	TGTGCCAGCAGTTACTCTCGGGGGGAATACGAGCAGTACTTC
NA	TRBV5-5	NA	TRBJ1-2	CASSLAAQTGDGYTF	TGTGCCAGCAGCTTGGCAGCGCAAACGGGTGATGGCTACACCTTC
TRBD1	TRBV11-2	NA	TRBJ1-4	CASSLQGVANEKLFF	TGTGCCAGCAGCCTCCAGGGGGTAGCTAATGAAAAACTGTTTTTT
NA	TRBV5-4	NA	TRBJ2-1	CASSPGQRRENNEQFF	TGTGCCAGCAGCCCTGGACAGCGCCGAGAAAACAATGAGCAGTTCTTC
TRBD1	TRBV5-4	NA	TRBJ1-5	CASSRQGFGQPQHF	TGTGCCAGCAGCAGACAGGGTTTCGGGCAGCCCCAGCATTTT
NA	TRBV2	few	TRBJ1-2	CASSEGRGANNYGYTF	TGTGCCAGCAGTGAGGGTAGGGGCGCGAACAACTATGGCTACACCTTC
NA	TRBV7-6	NA	TRBJ1-1	CASSLNSPSMNTEAFF	TGTGCCAGCAGCTTAAACTCACCCTCAATGAACACTGAAGCTTTCTTT
NA	TRBV7-9	few	TRBJ2-1	CASSLGYSYNEQFF	TGTGCCAGCAGCTTAGGTTACTCCTACAATGAGCAGTTCTTC
NA	TRBV2	NA	TRBJ2-7	CASSFTTRYEQYF	TGTGCCAGCAGTTTCACTACACGCTACGAGCAGTACTTC
TRBD1	TRBV10-1	NA	TRBJ2-5	CASSESGTGGAETQYF	TGCGCCAGCAGTGAGTCAGGGACAGGGGGCGCGGAGACCCAGTACTTC
TRBD1	TRBV19	NA	TRBJ1-2	CASQGQGRGYTF	TGTGCCTCCCAGGGACAGGGGCGCGGCTACACCTTC
NA	TRBV7-8	NA	TRBJ1-1	CASTLRGNTEAFF	TGTGCCAGCACCCTAAGGGGGAACACTGAAGCTTTCTTT
TRBD1	TRBV27	NA	TRBJ2-4	CASSPTGGFKNIQYF	TGTGCCAGCAGCCCTACAGGGGGCTTCAAAAACATTCAGTACTTC
TRBD2	TRBV19	NA	TRBJ2-1	CASSKTSGGSSYNEQFF	TGTGCCAGTAGTAAGACTAGCGGGGGCAGCTCCTACAATGAGCAGTTCTTC
TRBD1	TRBV13	NA	TRBJ1-4	CASSFKHRGKKLFF	TGTGCCAGCAGCTTCAAGCACAGGGGTAAAAAACTGTTTTTT
NA	TRBV7-2	NA	TRBJ1-1	CASSLAAQGTEAFF	TGTGCCAGCAGCTTAGCCGCGCAGGGCACTGAAGCTTTCTTT
NA	TRBV5-1	NA	TRBJ2-3	CASSPPTLASSTDTQYF	TGCGCCAGCAGCCCCCCCACGTTGGCCTCTAGCACAGATACGCAGTATTTT
TRBD1	TRBV23-1	NA	TRBJ1-6	CASSHLTRQGHLSYNSPLHF	TGCGCCAGCAGCCACCTAACTCGACAGGGGCACCTCTCCTATAATTCACCCCTCCACTTT
NA	TRBV7-9	NA	TRBJ1-5	CASSFSDQPQHF	TGTGCCAGCAGCTTTTCTGATCAGCCCCAGCATTTT
NA	TRBV4-2	NA	TRBJ2-7	CASSQAPGSSYEQYF	TGTGCCAGCAGCCAAGCTCCCGGGAGCTCCTACGAGCAGTACTTC